These 27 T cell receptor beta chains were all obtained from the same sample, sequenced in a study of T cell repertoires in cytomegalovirus infection. These receptors have no identified antigens. Each CDR3 protein gets one entry after TCRdb re-called the reads with MiXCR. The repertoire holds 90,000 to 120,000 distinct CDR3 sequences, approximately 45% seen once, with approximately 69% in the top ten. The sample consisted of CD8+ T cells from cultured PBMCs, taken from culture after CMV antigen stimulation. Receptors were obtained from a human donor in good health (CMV status not recorded). Some clones in this sample may be carry-over from other donors' samples.

This clonotype was observed a single time. The chain recombines TRBV12-3 or TRBV12-4 with TRBJ2-1, with 10 bases that match TRBD2. Germline trimming cut 7 bases from V and 6 bases from J; bases unmatched to any gene: 3. This CDR3 is 13 amino acids long. The CDR3 sequence: CASTASGGNEQFF. DNA for the CDR3: TGTGCCAGCACCGCTAGCGGGGGCAATGAGCAGTTCTTC.

The gene calls are TRBV29-1 and TRBJ1-1, with unresolved D. The CDR3 consists of 10 residues. Germline V CDR1 and CDR2: SQVTM, ANQGSEA. Trimming took off 6 bases at V and 6 bases at J, with 8 bases between the two ends. The CDR3 reads CSVYTAEAFF. The CDR3 DNA follows: TGCAGCGTGTATACAGCTGAAGCTTTCTTT.

The chain employs TRBV7-3 and TRBJ2-2; D call uncertain. Germline V gene sequence: CDR1 SGHTA, CDR2 FQGTGA. The V gene lost 0 bases and the J gene lost 4 bases, with 9 bases spanning the gap. The CDR3 consists of 15 residues. The CDR3 reads CASSLTEWGTGELFF. As DNA, the CDR3 is TGTGCCAGCAGCTTAACGGAATGGGGCACCGGGGAGCTGTTTTTT. Looking up the rest from reference TRBV7-3 and TRBJ2-2 gives the full variable domain: GAGVSQTPSNKVTEKGKYVELRCDPISGHTALYWYRQSLGQGPEFLIYFQGTGAADDSGLPNDRFFAVRPEGSVSTLKIQRTERGDSAVYLCASSLTEWGTGELFFGEGSRLTVL.

The chain carries TRBV7-9 and TRBJ1-6, with D perhaps matching TRBD1 (6 bases). From germline, CDR1 is SEHNR and CDR2 FQNEAQ (reference sequence). V gave up 3 bases and J gave up 10 bases, with 13 bases separating them. The CDR3 is 14 residues long. The CDR3 sequence: CASSFQGPESPLHF. CDR3 coding DNA: TGTGCCAGCAGCTTTCAGGGGCCGGAATCACCCCTCCACTTT.

In its sample, this clonotype was seen a few times. The genes are TRBV28 and TRBJ1-1; 9 bases fit TRBD1. The CDR3 extends over 18 amino acids. Trimming took 6 bases from V and 0 from J; bases not matched to a gene: 14. In germline, CDR1 is MDHEN, CDR2 SYDVKM. In DNA form, the CDR3 reads TGTGCCAGCAGCTATAATCCGGGACAGGGACTAATGAACACTGAAGCTTTCTTT. Residues: CASSYNPGQGLMNTEAFF.

This sequence joins TRBV4-1 and TRBJ2-7; D assignment may be TRBD1 or TRBD2 (5 bases each). Trimming took off 2 bases at V and 0 bases at J, with 20 bases between the two ends. The CDR3 has 18 residues. Germline values: CDR1 MGHRA, CDR2 YSYEKL. CDR3 amino acids: CASSQRGPGDPSSYEQYF. In nucleotides, the CDR3 is TGCGCCAGCAGCCAACGCGGGCCCGGGGACCCGAGCTCCTACGAGCAGTACTTC.

This clonotype was detected only a few times. The rearrangement joins TRBV11-2 to TRBJ2-3; 7 nucleotides agree with TRBD2. The CDR3 spans 13 residues. The germline gives CDR1 SGHAT, CDR2 FQNNGV. V was clipped by 6 bases and J by 5 bases; unmatched bases: 5. The CDR3 DNA follows: TGTGCCAGCAGTCGGGACTACGGAGATACGCAGTATTTT. Protein: CASSRDYGDTQYF.

The gene calls are TRBV29-1 and TRBJ1-2, with D tentatively TRBD1 (5 bases). The CDR3 is 13 amino acids. Deletions cut 3 bases from V and 7 bases from J, with 15 bases between. Germline assignment: CDR1 SQVTM and CDR2 ANQGSEA. In DNA, the CDR3 is TGCAGCGTTGAGGACGCAGGGTTGCTTGGCTACACCTTC. It yields the protein CSVEDAGLLGYTF. The full variable domain, completed using reference TRBV29-1 and TRBJ1-2, is SAVISQKPSRDICQRGTSLTIQCQVDSQVTMMFWYRQQPGQSLTLIATANQGSEATYESGFVIDKFPISRPNLTFSTLTVSNMSPEDSSIYLCSVEDAGLLGYTFGSGTRLTVV.

This clonotype was detected ten times or more. The rearrangement links TRBV7-8 to TRBJ2-4; D is uncertain. Germline V gene lookup returns CDR1 SGHVS and CDR2 FQNEAQ. CDR3 length equals 16 residues. V lost 0 bases, J lost 0 bases, and 9 bases lay in between. CDR3 in DNA: TGTGCCAGCAGCTTAGCCGGGCCCATAGCCAAAAACATTCAGTACTTC. The encoded protein is CASSLAGPIAKNIQYF.

The rearrangement uses TRBV4-1 and TRBJ2-2; maybe TRBD1 (5 bases). This CDR3 has 13 residues. Deletions cut 6 bases from V and 8 bases from J, with 13 bases between. Germline lookup yields CDR1 MGHRA and CDR2 YSYEKL. CDR3 amino acids: CASSTRGQGELFF. The CDR3 DNA is TGCGCCAGCAGTACACGTGGACAAGGGGAGCTGTTTTTT.

This clonotype has a single count. The rearrangement uses TRBV12-3 or TRBV12-4 and TRBJ2-4; 10 bases fit TRBD2. V dropped 3 bases and J dropped 0; count of bases not matched to a gene: 17. CDR3 length: 21 residues. CDR3 sequence: CASSFALGGSGGPEAKNIQYF. CDR3 coding DNA: TGTGCCAGCAGTTTCGCCCTTGGGGGTAGCGGGGGGCCCGAAGCCAAAAACATTCAGTACTTC.

This clonotype was counted only a few times. The genes are TRBV27 and TRBJ2-3; D possibly matches TRBD1 or TRBD2 (5 bases each). This CDR3 comprises 17 residues. Germline lookup yields CDR1 MNHEY and CDR2 SMNVEV (reference sequence). Deletions cut 6 bases from V and 2 bases from J, with 21 bases between. The CDR3 coding sequence is TGTGCCAGCAGCCGGACGGGGACCCCCTCCGTCACAGATACGCAGTATTTT. Protein sequence: CASSRTGTPSVTDTQYF.

This clonotype came up once. The chain is built from TRBV5-6 and TRBJ1-6; tentative D call: TRBD1 (5 bases). V was shortened by 0 bases and J by 4 bases, with 8 bases between the two germline ends. From germline, CDR1 is SGHDT and CDR2 YYEEEE. The CDR3 is 15 amino acids. The CDR3 region has the DNA TGTGCCAGCAGCTTGGGGGACCTATATAATTCACCCCTCCACTTT. Translated, it gives CASSLGDLYNSPLHF.

The rearrangement uses TRBV27 and TRBJ1-1; D call uncertain. Trimming removed 2 bases at V and 4 bases at J, with 8 bases between. This CDR3 contains 13 residues. The germline gives CDR1 MNHEY, CDR2 SMNVEV (reference sequence). In DNA form, the CDR3 reads TGTGCCAGCAGTTTAAACGCGTTCACTGAAGCTTTCTTT. Translation: CASSLNAFTEAFF.

The chain joins TRBV7-4 to TRBJ2-1; D remains unclear. Trimming removed 0 bases from V and 10 bases from J, with 10 bases in between. Germline-derived CDR1 and CDR2 are SGHVT and SQSDAQ. This CDR3 is 13 amino acids long. CDR3 sequence: CASSLAPSYEQFF. As DNA, the CDR3 is TGTGCCAGCAGCTTAGCGCCGAGTTACGAGCAGTTCTTC.

V and J are TRBV12-3 or TRBV12-4 and TRBJ1-5, with D possibly matching TRBD1 (5 bases). V gave up 5 bases and J gave up 3 bases, with 14 bases separating them. The length of the CDR3 is 15 residues. The DNA of the CDR3 is TGTGCCAGCAGTCGGACAACCCCTCACAATCAGCCCCAGCATTTT. Protein product: CASSRTTPHNQPQHF.

The chain uses TRBV12-3 or TRBV12-4 and TRBJ1-4; possibly TRBD1 for D (5 bases). Trimming left V 10 bases short and J 7 bases short, with 19 bases between. The CDR3 has 14 residues. Written as DNA, the CDR3 is TGTGCCATCCTGGGGGGACTGGGAGGTGAAAAACTGTTTTTT. It codes for CAILGGLGGEKLFF.

This chain connects TRBV11-1 to TRBJ2-7; TRBD2 might be the D (6 bases). The CDR3 loop spans 13 amino acids. Trimming cost V 5 bases and J 3 bases, with 11 bases left between them. CDR1 and CDR2 from the germline V gene are SGHAT and FQDESV (reference sequence). For the CDR3, the DNA is TGTGCCAGCAGCGCGGGACTGATCTACGAGCAGTACTTC. This translates into CASSAGLIYEQYF.

The CDR3 sequence: CSVEEGGYEQFF. The CDR3 bases are TGCAGCGTTGAGGAGGGGGGCTATGAGCAGTTCTTC. V is TRBV29-1 and J is TRBJ2-1, with D perhaps being TRBD1 or TRBD2 (6 bases each). With 3 bases removed from V and 8 bases from J, the gap between germline ends came to 11 bases. The CDR3 runs to 12 residues. The germline V gene has CDR1 SQVTM and CDR2 ANQGSEA.

The chain links TRBV5-6 to TRBJ2-5; tentatively, D is TRBD2 (6 bases). Between the trimmed V and J ends, which lost 1 base and 4 bases, there was a span of 14 bases. Germline values: CDR1 SGHDT, CDR2 YYEEEE. The CDR3 runs 15 residues. CDR3: CASSLNPGGVETQYF. CDR3 DNA: TGTGCCAGCAGCTTGAACCCAGGCGGGGTAGAGACCCAGTACTTC.

The J gene is TRBJ1-1, the V gene TRBV19; D is unresolved. Germline-derived CDR1 and CDR2 are LNHDA and SQIVND (reference sequence). The CDR3 has 13 residues. The V and J ends lost 6 bases and 1 base respectively, with 9 bases between them. CDR3 nucleotide sequence: TGTGCCAGTAGGATCCTCCCGAACACTGAAGCTTTCTTT. This encodes CASRILPNTEAFF.

This chain connects TRBV5-4 to TRBJ1-6, with 8 nucleotides matching TRBD1. Germline-derived CDR1 and CDR2 are SGHNT and YYREEE (reference sequence). V dropped 5 bases and J dropped 7; count of bases not matched to a gene: 8. This CDR3 has 15 amino acids. The CDR3 sequence is CASSSTGTGNSPLHF. DNA of the CDR3: TGTGCCAGCAGTTCTACCGGGACAGGCAATTCACCCCTCCACTTT.

The chain carries TRBV7-8 and TRBJ1-5; TRBD1 matches at 7 bases. From germline, CDR1 is SGHVS and CDR2 FQNEAQ. The J segment lost 3 bases and the V segment lost 7 bases, leaving 9 bases of the junction unmatched. This CDR3 region has 15 residues. CDR3 sequence (DNA): TGTGCCAGCACGGCAGGGGGACAACCCAATCAGCCCCAGCATTTT. It encodes CASTAGGQPNQPQHF.

As concerns this clonotype: A much larger clone differs from this one at a single base, so this may be a read error. V usage is TRBV28 and J usage is TRBJ1-2; 9 bases are a match to TRBD1. J was trimmed by 10 bases and V by 6 bases; bases with no gene match: 6. The CDR3 loop spans 12 amino acids. Germline lookup yields CDR1 MDHEN and CDR2 SYDVKM. The CDR3 reads CASRGTGLVYTF. Written as DNA, the CDR3 is TGTGCCAGCAGGGGGACAGGGCTTGTCTACACCTTC.

This clonotype was observed a few times. The V call is TRBV11-2, the J call TRBJ2-7; no clear D gene. The germline V gene has CDR1 SGHAT and CDR2 FQNNGV. This CDR3 has 14 residues. V was pared by 6 bases and J by 1 base, with 13 bases between. CDR3 loop: CASSSFQVSYEQYF. The CDR3, as DNA: TGTGCCAGCAGTTCCTTCCAAGTGTCCTACGAGCAGTACTTC.

This chain connects TRBV27 to TRBJ1-5, with TRBD1 matching 7 bases. Trimming took 3 bases from V and 4 from J; bases not matched to a gene: 3. Germline CDR1 and CDR2: MNHEY and SMNVEV (reference sequence). The CDR3 sequence is 14 residues long. CDR3 protein: CASSFVQGNQPQHF. For the CDR3, the DNA is TGTGCCAGCAGTTTTGTACAGGGGAATCAGCCCCAGCATTTT.

The chain couples TRBV4-1 to TRBJ1-2; a weak D match, TRBD1 (5 bases). CDR3 length: 12 residues. The germline V gene has CDR1 MGHRA and CDR2 YSYEKL. The CDR3 region has the DNA TGCGCGAGCGGGGGGGGGTACTATGGCTACACCTTC. Translated, it gives CASGGGYYGYTF.